This T cell receptor beta chain was recovered during a study of blood T cell repertoires in COVID-19. Study-level information: Specimens from acute and convalescent COVID-19 originated in the United States, Italy and Spain. T cells, B-cell-depleted T cells, or PBMCs supplied cDNA or gDNA.

The CDR3 totals 15 residues. Unmatched junction bases numbered 4, after V lost 3 bases and J lost 3 bases. The protocol was immunoSEQ multiplex PCR, while the TCRdb copy is restricted to in-frame clones and leaves out a portion. The sample includes under 40,000 clones, nearly 90% of them seen just once. Sequencing input: peripheral blood. This TCR was recovered from a man aged 70-80 years with active COVID-19. The chain is built from TRBV23-1 and TRBJ1-1; 10 nucleotides line up with TRBD1. TRBV23-1 is recorded as an ORF, its role being uncertain. The CDR3 here is CASSHTGTGDTEAFF. The CDR3 coding sequence is TGCGCCAGCAGTCACACCGGGACAGGGGACACTGAAGCTTTCTTT.